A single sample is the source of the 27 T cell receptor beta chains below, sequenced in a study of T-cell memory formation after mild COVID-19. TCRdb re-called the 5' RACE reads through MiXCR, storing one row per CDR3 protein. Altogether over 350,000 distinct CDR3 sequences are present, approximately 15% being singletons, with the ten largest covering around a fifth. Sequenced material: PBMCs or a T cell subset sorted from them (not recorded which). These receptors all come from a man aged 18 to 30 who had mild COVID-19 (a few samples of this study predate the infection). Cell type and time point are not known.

CDR3 in amino acids: CSARDRNRKFF. CDR3 coding DNA: TGCAGTGCTAGAGATCGCAACCGGAAGTTCTTC. The rearrangement links TRBV20-1 to TRBJ2-1; D gene uncertain. The CDR3 loop spans 11 amino acids. Looked up from germline, CDR1 is DFQATT and CDR2 is SNEGSKA (reference sequence). V was shortened by 0 bases and J by 14 bases, with 11 bases between the two germline ends.

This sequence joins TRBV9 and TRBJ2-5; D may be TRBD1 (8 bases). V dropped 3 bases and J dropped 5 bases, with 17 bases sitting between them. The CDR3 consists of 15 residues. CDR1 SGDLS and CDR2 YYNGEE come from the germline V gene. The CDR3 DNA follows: TGTGCCAGCAGCGAAACAGGGGGAGGGGTCGAGACCCAGTACTTC. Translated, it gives CASSETGGGVETQYF.

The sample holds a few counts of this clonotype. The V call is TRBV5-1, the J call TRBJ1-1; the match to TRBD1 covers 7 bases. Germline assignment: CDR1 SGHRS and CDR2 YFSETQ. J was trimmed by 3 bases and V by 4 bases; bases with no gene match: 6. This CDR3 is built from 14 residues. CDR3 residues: CASSQSGTDTEAFF. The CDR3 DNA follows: TGCGCCAGCAGCCAGTCCGGGACAGACACTGAAGCTTTCTTT.

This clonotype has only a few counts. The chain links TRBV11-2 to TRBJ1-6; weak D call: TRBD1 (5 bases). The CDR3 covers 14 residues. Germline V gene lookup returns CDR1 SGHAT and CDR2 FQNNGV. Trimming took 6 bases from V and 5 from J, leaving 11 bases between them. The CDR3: CASRSGTDNSPLHF. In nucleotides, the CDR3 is TGTGCCAGCAGATCCGGGACGGATAATTCACCCCTCCACTTT.

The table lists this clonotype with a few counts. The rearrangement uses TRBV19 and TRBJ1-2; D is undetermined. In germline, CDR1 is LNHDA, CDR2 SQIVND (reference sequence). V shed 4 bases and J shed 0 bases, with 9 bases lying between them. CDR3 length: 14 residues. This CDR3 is CASSKPGTNYGYTF. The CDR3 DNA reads TGTGCCAGTAGTAAACCCGGGACTAACTATGGCTACACCTTC.

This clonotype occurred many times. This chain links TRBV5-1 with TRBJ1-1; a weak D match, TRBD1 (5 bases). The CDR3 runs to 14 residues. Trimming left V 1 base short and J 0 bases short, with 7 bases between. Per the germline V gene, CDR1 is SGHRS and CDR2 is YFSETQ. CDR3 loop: CASSLPGVNTEAFF. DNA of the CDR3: TGCGCCAGCAGCTTGCCGGGGGTGAACACTGAAGCTTTCTTT.

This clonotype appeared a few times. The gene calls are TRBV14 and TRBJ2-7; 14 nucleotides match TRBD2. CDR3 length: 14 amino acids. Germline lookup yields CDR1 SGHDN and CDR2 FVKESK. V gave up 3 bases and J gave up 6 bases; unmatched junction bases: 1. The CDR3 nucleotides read TGTGCCAGCAGCCAGGGGACTAGCGGGGGCGAGCAGTACGTC. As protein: CASSQGTSGGEQYV.

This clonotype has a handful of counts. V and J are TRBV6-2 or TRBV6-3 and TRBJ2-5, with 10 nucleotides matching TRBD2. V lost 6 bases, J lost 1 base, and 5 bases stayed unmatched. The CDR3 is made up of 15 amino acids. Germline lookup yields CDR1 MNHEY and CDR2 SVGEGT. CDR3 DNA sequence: TGTGCCAGCAGGCTAGCGGGGGCACCCCAAGAGACCCAGTACTTC. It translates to CASRLAGAPQETQYF.

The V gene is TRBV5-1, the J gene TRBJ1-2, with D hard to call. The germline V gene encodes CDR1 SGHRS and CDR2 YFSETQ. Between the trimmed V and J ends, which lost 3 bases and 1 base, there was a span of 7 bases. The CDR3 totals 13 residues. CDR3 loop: CASSWSINYGYTF. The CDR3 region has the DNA TGCGCCAGCAGCTGGAGTATTAACTATGGCTACACCTTC. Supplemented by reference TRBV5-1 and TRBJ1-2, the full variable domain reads KAGVTQTPRYLIKTRGQQVTLSCSPISGHRSVSWYQQTPGQGLQFLFEYFSETQRNKGNFPGRFSGRQFSNSRSEMNVSTLELGDSALYLCASSWSINYGYTFGSGTRLTVV.

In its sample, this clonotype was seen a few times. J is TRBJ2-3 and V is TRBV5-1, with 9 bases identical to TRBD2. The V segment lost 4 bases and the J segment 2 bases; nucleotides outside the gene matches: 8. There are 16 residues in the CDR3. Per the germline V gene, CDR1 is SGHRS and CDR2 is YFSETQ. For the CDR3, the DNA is TGCGCCAGCAGCAAGTCGACTAGCGGATACACAGATACGCAGTATTTT. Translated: CASSKSTSGYTDTQYF.

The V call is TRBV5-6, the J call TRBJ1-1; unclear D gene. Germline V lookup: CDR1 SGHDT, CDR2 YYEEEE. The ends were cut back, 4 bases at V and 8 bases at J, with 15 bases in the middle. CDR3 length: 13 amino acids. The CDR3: CASSPPASVEAFF. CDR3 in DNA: TGTGCCAGCAGCCCCCCGGCCAGTGTGGAAGCTTTCTTT. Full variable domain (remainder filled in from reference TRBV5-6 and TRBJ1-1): DAGVTQSPTHLIKTRGQQVTLRCSPKSGHDTVSWYQQALGQGPQFIFQYYEEEERQRGNFPDRFSGHQFPNYSSELNVNALLLGDSALYLCASSPPASVEAFFGQGTRLTVV.

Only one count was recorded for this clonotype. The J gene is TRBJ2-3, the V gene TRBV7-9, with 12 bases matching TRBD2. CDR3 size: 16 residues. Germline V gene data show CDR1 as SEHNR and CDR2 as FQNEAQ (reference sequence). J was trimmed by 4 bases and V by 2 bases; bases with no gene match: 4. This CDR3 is CASSLRLAGDSDTQYF. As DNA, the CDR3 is TGTGCCAGCAGCTTAAGACTAGCGGGGGATTCAGATACGCAGTATTTT.

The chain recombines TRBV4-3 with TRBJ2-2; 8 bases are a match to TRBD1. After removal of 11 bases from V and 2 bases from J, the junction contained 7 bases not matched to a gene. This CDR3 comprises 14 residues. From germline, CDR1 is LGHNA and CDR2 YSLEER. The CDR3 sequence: CAGLDRDNTGELFF. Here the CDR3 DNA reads TGCGCCGGCCTGGACAGGGATAACACCGGGGAGCTGTTTTTT.

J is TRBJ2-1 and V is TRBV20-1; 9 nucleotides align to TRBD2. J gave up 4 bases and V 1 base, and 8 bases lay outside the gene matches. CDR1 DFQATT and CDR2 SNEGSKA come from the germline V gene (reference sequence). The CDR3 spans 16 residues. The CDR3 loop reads CSARGLASGEYNEQFF. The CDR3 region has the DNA TGCAGTGCTAGAGGGCTCGCTAGCGGGGAGTACAATGAGCAGTTCTTC.

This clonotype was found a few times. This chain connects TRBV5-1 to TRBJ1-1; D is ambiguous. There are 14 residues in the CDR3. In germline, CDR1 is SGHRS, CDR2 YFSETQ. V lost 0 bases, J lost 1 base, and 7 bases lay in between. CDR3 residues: CASSLADGNTEAFF. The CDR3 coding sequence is TGCGCCAGCAGCTTGGCCGACGGGAACACTGAAGCTTTCTTT.

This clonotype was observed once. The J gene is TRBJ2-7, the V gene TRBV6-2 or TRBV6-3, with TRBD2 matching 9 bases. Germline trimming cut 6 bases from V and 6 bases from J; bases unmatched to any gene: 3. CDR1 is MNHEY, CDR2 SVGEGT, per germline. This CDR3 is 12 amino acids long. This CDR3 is CASRGLASEQYF. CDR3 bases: TGTGCCAGCAGGGGACTAGCAAGCGAGCAGTACTTC.

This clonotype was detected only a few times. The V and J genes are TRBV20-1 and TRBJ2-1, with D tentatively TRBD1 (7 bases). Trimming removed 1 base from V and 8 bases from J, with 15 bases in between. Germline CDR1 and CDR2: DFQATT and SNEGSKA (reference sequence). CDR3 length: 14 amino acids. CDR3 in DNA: TGCAGTGCTAGAGGGGACCAGGGGGGAGATGAGCAGTTCTTC. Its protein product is CSARGDQGGDEQFF.

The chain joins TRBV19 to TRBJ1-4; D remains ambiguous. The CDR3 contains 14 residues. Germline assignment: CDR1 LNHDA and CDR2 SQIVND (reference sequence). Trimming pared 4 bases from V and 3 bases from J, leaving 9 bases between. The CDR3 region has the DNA TGTGCCAGTAGTAGAAGGACGGCTAATGAAAAACTGTTTTTT. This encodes CASSRRTANEKLFF. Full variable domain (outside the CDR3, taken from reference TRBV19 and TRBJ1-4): DGGITQSPKYLFRKEGQNVTLSCEQNLNHDAMYWYRQDPGQGLRLIYYSQIVNDFQKGDIAEGYSVSREKKESFPLTVTSAQKNPTAFYLCASSRRTANEKLFFGSGTQLSVL.

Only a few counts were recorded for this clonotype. CDR3 nucleotide sequence: TGTGCCAGCAGGAAGGGGACGCAGGGGACCCAGTACTTC. Translated: CASRKGTQGTQYF. This chain connects TRBV6-2 or TRBV6-3 to TRBJ2-5; D may correspond to TRBD1 or TRBD2 (5 bases each). The germline gives CDR1 MNHEY, CDR2 SVGEGT. There are 13 residues in the CDR3. V gave up 6 bases and J gave up 7 bases, with 15 bases separating them.

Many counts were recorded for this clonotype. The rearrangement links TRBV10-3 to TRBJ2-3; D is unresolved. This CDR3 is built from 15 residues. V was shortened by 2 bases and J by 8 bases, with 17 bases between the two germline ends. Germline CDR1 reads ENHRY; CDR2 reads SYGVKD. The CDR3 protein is CAISEDPRAGGTQYF. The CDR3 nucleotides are TGTGCCATCAGTGAGGACCCTAGGGCCGGCGGTACGCAGTATTTT.

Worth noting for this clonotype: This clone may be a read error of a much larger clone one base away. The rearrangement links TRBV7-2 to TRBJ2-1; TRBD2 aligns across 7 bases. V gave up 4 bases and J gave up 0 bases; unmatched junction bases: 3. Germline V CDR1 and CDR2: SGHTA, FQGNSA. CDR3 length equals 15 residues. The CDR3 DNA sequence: TGTGCCAGCAGCTCAGCGGGGAGCTCCTACAATGAGCAGTTCTTC. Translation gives CASSSAGSSYNEQFF.

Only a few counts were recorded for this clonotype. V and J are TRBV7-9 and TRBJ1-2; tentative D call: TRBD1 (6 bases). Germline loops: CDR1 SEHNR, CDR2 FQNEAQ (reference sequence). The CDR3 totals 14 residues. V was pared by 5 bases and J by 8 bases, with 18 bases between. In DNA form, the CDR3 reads TGTGCCAGCAGCCCGACTTCAGGGGCACAAGGCTACACCTTC. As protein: CASSPTSGAQGYTF.

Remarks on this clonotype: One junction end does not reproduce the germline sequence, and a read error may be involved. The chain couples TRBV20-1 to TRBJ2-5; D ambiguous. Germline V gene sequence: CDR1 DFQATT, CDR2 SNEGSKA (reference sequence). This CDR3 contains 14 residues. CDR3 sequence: CSARARPSRETQYF. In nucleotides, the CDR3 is TGCAGTGCCAGAGCCCGGCCGTCGAGAGAGACCCAGTACTTC.

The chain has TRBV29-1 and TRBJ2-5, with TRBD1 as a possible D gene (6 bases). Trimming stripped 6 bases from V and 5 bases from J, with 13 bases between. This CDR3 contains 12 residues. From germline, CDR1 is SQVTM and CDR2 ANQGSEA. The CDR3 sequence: CSVEAGVETQYF. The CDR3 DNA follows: TGCAGCGTGGAGGCAGGGGTGGAGACCCAGTACTTC.

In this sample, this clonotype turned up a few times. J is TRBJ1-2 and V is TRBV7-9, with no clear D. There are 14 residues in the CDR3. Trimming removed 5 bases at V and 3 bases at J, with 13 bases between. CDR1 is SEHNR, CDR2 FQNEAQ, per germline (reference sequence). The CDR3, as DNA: TGTGCCAGCAGCCCGGGAATCGGCCACTATGGCTACACCTTC. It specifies CASSPGIGHYGYTF. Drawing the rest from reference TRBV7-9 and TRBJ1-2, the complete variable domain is DTGVSQNPRHKITKRGQNVTFRCDPISEHNRLYWYRQTLGQGPEFLTYFQNEAQLEKSRLLSDRFSAERPKGSFSTLEIQRTEQGDSAMYLCASSPGIGHYGYTFGSGTRLTVV.

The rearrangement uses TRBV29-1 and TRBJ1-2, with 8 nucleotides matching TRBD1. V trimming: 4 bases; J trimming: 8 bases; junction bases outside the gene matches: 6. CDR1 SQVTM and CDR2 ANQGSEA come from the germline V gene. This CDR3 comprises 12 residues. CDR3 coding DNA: TGCAGCGTTGGGTCAGGGGGCGAGGGCTACACCTTC. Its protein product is CSVGSGGEGYTF.

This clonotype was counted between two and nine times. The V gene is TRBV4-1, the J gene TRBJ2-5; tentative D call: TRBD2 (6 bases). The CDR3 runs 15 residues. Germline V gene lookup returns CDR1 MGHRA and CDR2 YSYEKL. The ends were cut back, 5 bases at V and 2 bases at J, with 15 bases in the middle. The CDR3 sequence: CASSYNGGVQETQYF. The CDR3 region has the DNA TGCGCCAGCAGCTACAACGGGGGTGTACAAGAGACCCAGTACTTC.